The entry that follows covers one TCR beta chain sequence. Its antigen is not known. This record belongs to a study of identical twins. Study conclusions and caveats: Invariant MAIT and iNKT cells could partly confound zero-insertion analyses.

TCRdb fed the 5' RACE reads into MiXCR, producing one record per CDR3 protein. The data contain hundreds of thousands of distinct CDR3 sequences, less than 7% of them singletons. The CDR3 loop spans 15 amino acids. In germline, CDR1 is KGHDR, CDR2 SFDVKD. V lost 4 bases to trimming and J lost 3 bases, with 12 bases between them. This clonotype was obtained from a man younger than 30 in good health. The J gene is TRBJ1-5, the V gene TRBV24-1; maybe TRBD1 (5 bases). Sequencing was carried out using naive T cells sorted from blood. This CDR3 reads CATSESSGHNQPQHF. The DNA for the CDR3 is TGTGCCACCAGTGAATCTTCAGGGCACAATCAGCCCCAGCATTTT.